What follows are 24 T cell receptor beta chains derived from one specimen sequenced in a study of cytomegalovirus exposure and HLA in healthy donors. The study ran its PCR with 60 Vbeta and 13 Jbeta primers. TCRdb keeps only in-frame clones here, not all; method: immunoSEQ multiplex PCR. Of around 200,000 clones in the sample, about 69% were seen once. The sequenced material came from PBMCs. The receptors come from a man aged 25-40 years in good health and CMV-seropositive.

Concerning this clone itself: This sample also contains other DNA sequences that code for the same CDR3. The rearrangement uses TRBV7-2 and TRBJ1-1, with D perhaps matching TRBD1 (6 bases). This CDR3 has 16 residues. Germline V gene data show CDR1 as SGHTA and CDR2 as FQGNSA. Deletions cut 4 bases from V and 4 bases from J, with 19 bases between. CDR3 nucleotide sequence: TGTGCCAGCAGCTCTCCCGGGACAACTAGGAGCACTGAAGCTTTCTTT. Translation: CASSSPGTTRSTEAFF.

A few counts support this clone. The chain has TRBV4-1 and TRBJ1-3, with D unresolved. This CDR3 region has 15 residues. Trimming stripped 3 bases from V and 2 bases from J, with 11 bases between. Looked up from germline, CDR1 is MGHRA and CDR2 is YSYEKL. The CDR3 protein is CASSHPSDAGNTIYF. CDR3 nucleotide sequence: TGCGCCAGCAGCCATCCCTCAGATGCTGGAAACACCATATATTTT.

J is TRBJ2-7 and V is TRBV7-2, with TRBD2 matching over 15 bases. The CDR3 has 17 amino acids. The ends lost 5 bases at V and 7 bases at J; junction bases unmatched: 12. Germline CDR1 SGHTA, CDR2 FQGNSA. CDR3 protein: CASSKGLAGGALGEQYF. In DNA, the CDR3 is TGTGCCAGCAGCAAGGGACTAGCGGGAGGCGCCTTGGGGGAGCAGTACTTC.

V usage is TRBV30 and J usage is TRBJ1-4; D not certain. V was shortened by 0 bases and J by 7 bases, with 12 bases between the two germline ends. From germline, CDR1 is GTSNPN and CDR2 SVGIG (reference sequence). The CDR3 extends over 14 amino acids. The CDR3 reads CAWSVSGSFEKLFF. CDR3 nucleotides: TGTGCCTGGAGTGTATCCGGGAGTTTTGAAAAACTGTTTTTT.

V gene TRBV15 combines with J gene TRBJ2-5, with D maybe TRBD2 (5 bases). Germline CDR1 and CDR2: LNHNV and YYDKDF (reference sequence). V dropped 1 base and J dropped 4 bases, with 7 bases sitting between them. There are 13 residues in the CDR3. The CDR3 protein is CATSRGGLETQYF. The CDR3, as DNA: TGTGCCACCAGCAGAGGAGGGTTAGAGACCCAGTACTTC.

The V and J genes are TRBV7-9 and TRBJ2-2; possible D gene TRBD2, 6 bases. Trimming took off 3 bases at V and 5 bases at J, with 13 bases between the two ends. CDR1 and CDR2 (germline): SEHNR, FQNEAQ (reference sequence). This CDR3 comprises 15 residues. CDR3 in DNA: TGTGCCAGCAGCTTGGGTACTGGGAGGACCGGGGAGCTGTTTTTT. Translated: CASSLGTGRTGELFF. The full variable domain, rest sourced from reference TRBV7-9 and TRBJ2-2, is DTGVSQNPRHKITKRGQNVTFRCDPISEHNRLYWYRQTLGQGPEFLTYFQNEAQLEKSRLLSDRFSAERPKGSFSTLEIQRTEQGDSAMYLCASSLGTGRTGELFFGEGSRLTVL.

The CDR3 DNA sequence: TGTGCCAGTAGTGTGCTAGCGGGAGCGCAGTTCTTC. It is translated as CASSVLAGAQFF. The J gene is TRBJ2-1, the V gene TRBV19, with 10 bases lining up with TRBD2. Trimming took 5 bases from V and 12 from J; bases not matched to a gene: 4. This CDR3 spans 12 amino acids. Germline CDR1 and CDR2: LNHDA and SQIVND (reference sequence).

On this clone itself: In this CDR3 the conserved last residue, phenylalanine or tryptophan, is missing, so a read error is likely. No DNA is shown, since the ends of the CDR3 on it are uncertain; the CDR3 is the one TCRdb lists. The rearrangement joins TRBV27 to TRBJ2-4; TRBD1, the table's D call, lacks a check against the DNA. The CDR3 is 14 amino acids long, termini counted. Germline CDR1 and CDR2: MNHEY and SMNVEV (reference sequence). CDR3 sequence reads: CAPPVGQGTTRVVL.

The chain combines TRBV5-1 with TRBJ2-7, with D hard to call. Deletions cut 0 bases from V and 2 bases from J, with 3 bases between. CDR1 SGHRS and CDR2 YFSETQ come from the germline V gene. CDR3 length equals 12 residues. CDR3 sequence (DNA): TGCGCCAGCAGCTTGGGAGCCTACGAGCAGTACTTC. Translation: CASSLGAYEQYF.

The chain has TRBV30 and TRBJ2-2; TRBD2 aligns across 11 bases. CDR1 and CDR2 from the germline V gene are GTSNPN and SVGIG (reference sequence). This CDR3 region has 16 residues. V gave up 3 bases and J gave up 0 bases; unmatched junction bases: 3. CDR3 sequence reads: CAWSLLAGANTGELFF. The CDR3 DNA reads TGTGCCTGGAGCCTACTAGCGGGGGCGAACACCGGGGAGCTGTTTTTT.

There are a few counts of this clone. The chain employs TRBV6-5 and TRBJ2-4; 8 positions match TRBD1. V dropped 6 bases and J dropped 3; count of bases not matched to a gene: 7. The CDR3 has 15 residues. CDR1 and CDR2 from the germline V gene are MNHEY and SVGAGI. The CDR3 DNA is TGTGCCAGCAGGGCGACAGGGGTCGTCAAAAACATTCAGTACTTC. As protein: CASRATGVVKNIQYF.

A few counts support this clone. J is TRBJ1-4 and V is TRBV28; TRBD1 aligns across 12 bases. This CDR3 has 14 amino acids. Germline V gene sequence: CDR1 MDHEN, CDR2 SYDVKM. The J segment lost 10 bases and the V segment lost 4 bases, leaving 4 bases of the junction unmatched. In DNA, the CDR3 is TGTGCCAGCAGTTCCGGGACAGGGGGCGGAAAACTGTTTTTT. It yields the protein CASSSGTGGGKLFF.

There are a few counts of this clone. The genes are TRBV5-4 and TRBJ2-5; 7 bases line up with TRBD2. Near its end, the DNA agrees better with TRBJ2-7, so the J call may be wrong. Germline CDR1 reads SGHNT; CDR2 reads YYREEE (reference sequence). The CDR3 sequence is 15 residues long. In DNA form, the CDR3 reads TGTGCCAGCAGCTCACCGAAAGCGGGGCCTTACGAGCAGTACTTC. Residues: CASSSPKAGPYEQYF.

The J gene is TRBJ1-5, the V gene TRBV5-1; possible D gene TRBD1, 6 bases. In germline, CDR1 is SGHRS, CDR2 YFSETQ. Trimming removed 3 bases from V and 4 bases from J, with 11 bases in between. This CDR3 is 14 amino acids long. The DNA for the CDR3 is TGCGCCAGCAGCTCAGGACAGCCTAATCAGCCCCAGCATTTT. Translated: CASSSGQPNQPQHF.

The chain uses TRBV27 and TRBJ1-4; 9 positions match TRBD1. CDR1 is MNHEY, CDR2 SMNVEV, per germline (reference sequence). The CDR3 is 17 amino acids. The ends lost 3 bases at V and 0 bases at J; junction bases unmatched: 5. CDR3: CASSLGRDRATNEKLFF. In nucleotides, the CDR3 is TGTGCCAGCAGTTTGGGCCGGGACAGGGCAACTAATGAAAAACTGTTTTTT.

The gene calls are TRBV18 and TRBJ1-5; no clear D gene. V gave up 3 bases and J gave up 7 bases, with 10 bases separating them. This CDR3 is built from 13 residues. Germline CDR1 and CDR2: KGHSH and LQKENI. This chain's CDR3 is CASSPPGGQPQHF. CDR3 DNA sequence: TGTGCCAGCTCACCCCCGGGAGGACAGCCCCAGCATTTT.

The chain recombines TRBV2 with TRBJ2-2; 8 positions match TRBD2. Germline V gives CDR1 SNHLY, CDR2 FYNNEI. The CDR3 runs 15 residues. J lost 2 bases, V lost 7 bases, and 6 bases had no gene match. This CDR3 reads CASISSGANTGELFF. In DNA, the CDR3 is TGTGCCAGCATTAGTAGCGGGGCCAACACCGGGGAGCTGTTTTTT.

The J gene is TRBJ1-2, the V gene TRBV7-8; a weak D match, TRBD1 (5 bases). This CDR3 contains 13 residues. V was cut by 4 bases and J by 4 bases, with 10 bases left in between. Looked up from germline, CDR1 is SGHVS and CDR2 is FQNEAQ. The CDR3 reads CASSSREVYGYTF. The CDR3 nucleotides are TGTGCCAGCAGCTCCAGGGAGGTCTATGGCTACACCTTC.

The rearrangement links TRBV10-1 to TRBJ2-3; 7 nucleotides match TRBD2. Losses at the gene ends were 6 bases for V and 5 bases for J; bases not matched to a gene: 14. Germline CDR1 and CDR2: WNHNN and SYGVQD (reference sequence). The CDR3 totals 16 residues. The CDR3 loop reads CASRAGDPFFEDTQYF. DNA for the CDR3: TGCGCCAGCAGGGCGGGAGACCCTTTCTTCGAAGATACGCAGTATTTT.

CDR3 in DNA: TGCGCCAGCAGCTTCGGGGATGGGGGCAATCAGCCCCAGCATTTT. Translated: CASSFGDGGNQPQHF. The genes are TRBV5-1 and TRBJ1-5; D not certain. The CDR3 totals 15 residues. The V end was cut by 2 bases, the J end by 2 bases, with 11 bases between. Germline values: CDR1 SGHRS, CDR2 YFSETQ.

The chain uses TRBV19 and TRBJ2-1, with D possibly TRBD2 on 6 matching bases. The V gene's germline CDR1 is LNHDA and CDR2 SQIVND (reference sequence). The length of the CDR3 is 15 residues. V lost 5 bases, J lost 3 bases, and 14 bases lay in between. This chain's CDR3 is CASSPLGTVYNEQFF. As DNA, the CDR3 is TGTGCCAGTAGTCCCCTTGGGACTGTCTACAATGAGCAGTTCTTC.

The chain uses TRBV27 and TRBJ2-5; D is ambiguous. Trimming removed 2 bases at V and 2 bases at J, with 9 bases between. The germline V gene has CDR1 MNHEY and CDR2 SMNVEV (reference sequence). CDR3 length: 14 residues. DNA for the CDR3: TGTGCCAGCAGTTTACATAGCCGACAAGAGACCCAGTACTTC. As protein: CASSLHSRQETQYF.

The CDR3 here is CASSPLGSEQFF. The CDR3 region has the DNA TGTGCCAGCAGCCCACTAGGGAGTGAGCAGTTCTTC. The V gene is TRBV9, the J gene TRBJ2-1; TRBD2 is a possible D gene (5 bases). Per the germline V gene, CDR1 is SGDLS and CDR2 is YYNGEE. The CDR3 runs to 12 residues. Trimming removed 4 bases at V and 9 bases at J, with 11 bases between. Looking up the rest from reference TRBV9 and TRBJ2-1 gives the full variable domain: DSGVTQTPKHLITATGQRVTLRCSPRSGDLSVYWYQQSLDQGLQFLIQYYNGEERAKGNILERFSAQQFPDLHSELNLSSLELGDSALYFCASSPLGSEQFFGPGTRLTVL.

This clone has a single count. The chain links TRBV27 to TRBJ2-7; D is ambiguous. With 5 bases removed from V and 2 bases from J, the gap between germline ends came to 10 bases. The CDR3 consists of 13 residues. CDR1 is MNHEY, CDR2 SMNVEV, per germline (reference sequence). The CDR3: CASSPRRTYEQYF. For the CDR3, the DNA is TGTGCCAGCAGTCCCCGCAGAACCTACGAGCAGTACTTC.